This passage covers 4 T cell receptor beta chains from one sample sequenced in a study of cytomegalovirus exposure and HLA in healthy donors. Use of 60 Vbeta and 13 Jbeta primers characterized the PCR. Method: immunoSEQ multiplex PCR; TCRdb's copy keeps in-frame clones and lacks some. The sample shows 50,000 to 65,000 clones, roughly 72% of them seen only once. What was sequenced was PBMCs. These receptor sequences come from a woman in her fifties or sixties in good health and CMV-seropositive.

Only one count was recorded for this clone. The chain recombines TRBV9 with TRBJ2-6; a weak D match, TRBD1 (6 bases). The CDR3 loop spans 14 amino acids. V was clipped by 4 bases and J by 2 bases, with 7 bases between them. Germline CDR1 is SGDLS and CDR2 is YYNGEE. CDR3 amino acids: CASSRTAGANVLTF. CDR3 nucleotides: TGTGCCAGCAGCCGGACAGCTGGGGCCAACGTCCTGACTTTC. Looking up the rest from reference TRBV9 and TRBJ2-6 gives the full variable domain: DSGVTQTPKHLITATGQRVTLRCSPRSGDLSVYWYQQSLDQGLQFLIQYYNGEERAKGNILERFSAQQFPDLHSELNLSSLELGDSALYFCASSRTAGANVLTFGAGSRLTVL.

The chain links TRBV5-3 to TRBJ1-1; a possible D gene is TRBD1 (5 bases). TRBV5-3 is an ORF; its function is uncertain. This CDR3 spans 15 amino acids. Trimming removed 0 bases from V and 1 base from J, with 10 bases in between. CDR3 bases: TGTGCCAGAAGCTTGGGCCAGGACAAGAACACTGAAGCTTTCTTT. It translates to CARSLGQDKNTEAFF.

This clone was found once. The genes are TRBV7-9 and TRBJ1-1; no definite D call. CDR1 and CDR2 (germline): SEHNR, FQNEAQ (reference sequence). Deletions cut 5 bases from V and 0 bases from J, with 13 bases between. The CDR3 consists of 15 residues. The CDR3 DNA reads as TGTGCCAGCAGCCCCACGGTGGGAGTGAACACTGAAGCTTTCTTT. Residues: CASSPTVGVNTEAFF.

The genes are TRBV4-2 and TRBJ1-2; TRBD1 might be the D (6 bases). The V end was cut by 3 bases, the J end by 4 bases, with 12 bases between. Germline-derived CDR1 and CDR2 are LGHNA and YNFKEQ. The CDR3 extends over 14 amino acids. The CDR3 spells CASSHGGAAYGYTF. The CDR3, as DNA: TGTGCCAGCAGCCACGGGGGGGCGGCCTATGGCTACACCTTC.